These T cell receptor beta chains were read from a single sample in a study of CD8 T cells in ankylosing spondylitis. TCRdb used MiXCR to reprocess the 5' RACE reads, holding one entry per CDR3 protein. The data hold roughly 230,000 distinct CDR3 sequences, with 8% to 10% observed a single time. The specimen sequenced was blood, either unsorted or a sorted T cell fraction (not recorded which). The source is a female donor with ankylosing spondylitis or in good health (not recorded which). Each CDR3 is given with its conserved first and last residue. Each record gives: clone size, V gene, D gene, J gene, CDR3 protein, CDR3 DNA. D genes are given only for firm matches. Clone size, where shown, is once, few, many, or a class for clones that have expanded.

clone_size: many; v_call: TRBV12-3/TRBV12-4; d_call: .; j_call: TRBJ2-1; cdr3_aa: CASRTSVRDEQFF; cdr3_nt: TGTGCCAGCAGGACTTCGGTCCGTGATGAGCAGTTCTTC
clone_size: many; v_call: TRBV7-8; d_call: .; j_call: TRBJ2-7; cdr3_aa: CASSWSRTGYEQYF; cdr3_nt: TGTGCCAGCAGCTGGTCTCGGACTGGTTACGAGCAGTACTTC
clone_size: many; v_call: TRBV29-1; d_call: .; j_call: TRBJ2-3; cdr3_aa: CSVEEVSDTQYF; cdr3_nt: TGCAGCGTTGAAGAGGTCTCGGATACGCAGTATTTT
clone_size: many; v_call: TRBV5-5; d_call: .; j_call: TRBJ2-1; cdr3_aa: CASSLAMWVADEQFF; cdr3_nt: TGTGCCAGCAGCTTGGCAATGTGGGTAGCCGATGAGCAGTTCTTC
clone_size: many; v_call: TRBV20-1; d_call: .; j_call: TRBJ2-1; cdr3_aa: CSAGGLPSYNEQFF; cdr3_nt: TGCAGTGCTGGAGGACTTCCCTCGTACAATGAGCAGTTCTTC
clone_size: many; v_call: TRBV20-1; d_call: .; j_call: TRBJ1-5; cdr3_aa: CSAWPVWGNQPQHF; cdr3_nt: TGCAGTGCCTGGCCCGTTTGGGGCAATCAGCCCCAGCATTTT
clone_size: many; v_call: TRBV25-1; d_call: .; j_call: TRBJ2-1; cdr3_aa: CASSELGSLANNEQFF; cdr3_nt: TGTGCCAGCAGTGAATTAGGGAGTTTAGCGAACAATGAGCAGTTCTTC
clone_size: .; v_call: TRBV7-9; d_call: TRBD1; j_call: TRBJ2-2; cdr3_aa: CASRPGTGQTGELFF; cdr3_nt: TGTGCCAGTAGGCCGGGGACAGGGCAAACCGGGGAGCTGTTTTTT
clone_size: many; v_call: TRBV5-5; d_call: .; j_call: TRBJ2-1; cdr3_aa: CASSLFQDRENEQFF; cdr3_nt: TGTGCCAGCAGCTTGTTCCAGGACAGAGAAAATGAGCAGTTCTTC
clone_size: .; v_call: TRBV12-2; d_call: .; j_call: TRBJ2-2; cdr3_aa: CASRGGVPPGSCFF; cdr3_nt: .
clone_size: .; v_call: TRBV20-1; d_call: TRBD2; j_call: TRBJ2-7; cdr3_aa: CSASGGSPYEQYF; cdr3_nt: TGCAGTGCTAGTGGCGGGAGCCCTTACGAGCAGTACTTC
clone_size: many; v_call: TRBV5-1; d_call: .; j_call: TRBJ1-2; cdr3_aa: CASSLEGRGPNYGYTF; cdr3_nt: TGCGCCAGCAGCTTGGAGGGAAGAGGTCCTAACTATGGCTACACCTTC
clone_size: many; v_call: TRBV7-9; d_call: TRBD1; j_call: TRBJ1-1; cdr3_aa: CASSPRGTGITTEAFF; cdr3_nt: TGTGCCAGCAGCCCTAGGGGGACAGGGATTACGACTGAAGCTTTCTTT
clone_size: .; v_call: TRBV2; d_call: .; j_call: TRBJ1-1; cdr3_aa: CASSARVDFTEAFF; cdr3_nt: TGTGCCAGCAGTGCAAGGGTCGATTTCACTGAAGCTTTCTTT
clone_size: many; v_call: TRBV9; d_call: .; j_call: TRBJ2-3; cdr3_aa: CASRGESPDTQYF; cdr3_nt: TGTGCCAGCAGGGGGGAGTCTCCAGATACGCAGTATTTT
clone_size: many; v_call: TRBV11-2; d_call: .; j_call: TRBJ1-5; cdr3_aa: CASSFSAYSNQPQHF; cdr3_nt: TGTGCCAGCAGCTTTAGTGCCTATAGCAATCAGCCCCAGCATTTT
clone_size: many; v_call: TRBV14; d_call: TRBD2; j_call: TRBJ2-3; cdr3_aa: CASSRGTTFRDTQYF; cdr3_nt: TGTGCCAGCAGCCGCGGGACTACGTTTAGAGATACGCAGTATTTT
clone_size: .; v_call: TRBV6-2/TRBV6-3; d_call: .; j_call: TRBJ1-5; cdr3_aa: CASRQASRDQPQHF; cdr3_nt: TGTGCCAGCAGACAGGCCTCAAGGGATCAGCCCCAGCATTTT
clone_size: many; v_call: TRBV29-1; d_call: .; j_call: TRBJ2-1; cdr3_aa: CSVEWRESEQFF; cdr3_nt: TGCAGCGTTGAATGGCGGGAAAGTGAGCAGTTCTTC
clone_size: many; v_call: TRBV12-5; d_call: .; j_call: TRBJ2-7; cdr3_aa: CASGLVIRAGHNYEQYF; cdr3_nt: TGTGCTAGTGGTTTGGTCATACGTGCGGGCCATAACTACGAGCAGTACTTC
clone_size: many; v_call: TRBV6-1; d_call: TRBD2; j_call: TRBJ2-7; cdr3_aa: CASSRLAGVFEQYF; cdr3_nt: TGTGCCAGCAGTCGACTAGCGGGAGTCTTCGAGCAGTACTTC
clone_size: many; v_call: TRBV12-3/TRBV12-4; d_call: .; j_call: TRBJ1-6; cdr3_aa: CASSLRDGNSPLHF; cdr3_nt: TGTGCCAGCAGTTTACGGGACGGTAATTCACCCCTCCACTTT
clone_size: many; v_call: TRBV11-2; d_call: TRBD1; j_call: TRBJ1-1; cdr3_aa: CASSLEDPGQAVIGPFF; cdr3_nt: TGTGCCAGCAGCTTAGAGGATCCGGGACAGGCCGTCATCGGGCCTTTCTTT
clone_size: many; v_call: TRBV20-1; d_call: TRBD2; j_call: TRBJ2-1; cdr3_aa: CSASTSGPNNEQFF; cdr3_nt: TGCAGTGCTAGTACTAGCGGGCCCAACAATGAGCAGTTCTTC
clone_size: many; v_call: TRBV10-3; d_call: .; j_call: TRBJ2-5; cdr3_aa: CAISDRRRETQYF; cdr3_nt: TGTGCCATCAGTGATCGCAGGCGAGAGACCCAGTACTTC
clone_size: many; v_call: TRBV20-1; d_call: .; j_call: TRBJ1-5; cdr3_aa: CSARPETSNQPQHF; cdr3_nt: TGCAGTGCTAGGCCCGAGACTAGCAATCAGCCCCAGCATTTT
clone_size: many; v_call: TRBV6-2/TRBV6-3; d_call: .; j_call: TRBJ2-7; cdr3_aa: CAGSRDVSSYEQYF; cdr3_nt: TGTGCCGGATCAAGGGACGTAAGCTCCTACGAGCAGTACTTC
clone_size: .; v_call: TRBV7-2; d_call: TRBD2; j_call: TRBJ2-2; cdr3_aa: CASKISGGTSGTGELFF; cdr3_nt: TGTGCCAGCAAGATATCCGGTGGGACTAGCGGCACCGGGGAGCTGTTTTTT
clone_size: many; v_call: TRBV10-3; d_call: .; j_call: TRBJ1-2; cdr3_aa: CAINSGDSYGYTF; cdr3_nt: TGTGCCATCAATTCCGGCGACAGTTATGGCTACACCTTC
clone_size: many; v_call: TRBV12-3/TRBV12-4; d_call: .; j_call: TRBJ2-5; cdr3_aa: CASSFAGESEGQETQYF; cdr3_nt: TGTGCCAGCAGTTTCGCAGGGGAAAGTGAGGGCCAAGAGACCCAGTACTTC
clone_size: many; v_call: TRBV11-2; d_call: .; j_call: TRBJ1-1; cdr3_aa: CASSLRGTGTEAFF; cdr3_nt: TGTGCCAGCAGCTTACGGGGAACGGGCACTGAAGCTTTCTTT
clone_size: many; v_call: TRBV6-1; d_call: TRBD1; j_call: TRBJ2-7; cdr3_aa: CASSQDRDRYEQYF; cdr3_nt: TGTGCCAGCAGTCAAGACAGGGACCGCTACGAGCAGTACTTC
clone_size: .; v_call: TRBV12-3/TRBV12-4; d_call: TRBD2; j_call: TRBJ2-7; cdr3_aa: CASREREEYEQYF; cdr3_nt: TGTGCCAGCAGAGAGCGGGAAGAGTACGAGCAGTACTTC
clone_size: many; v_call: TRBV5-6; d_call: TRBD1; j_call: TRBJ1-2; cdr3_aa: CASSKDRAGSSNGYTF; cdr3_nt: TGTGCCAGCAGCAAGGACAGGGCCGGTTCTTCAAATGGCTACACCTTC
clone_size: many; v_call: TRBV5-6; d_call: TRBD1; j_call: TRBJ2-4; cdr3_aa: CASSEASGGLGIQYF; cdr3_nt: TGTGCCAGCAGCGAAGCCTCAGGGGGCTTGGGTATTCAGTACTTC
clone_size: many; v_call: TRBV6-2/TRBV6-3; d_call: .; j_call: TRBJ2-1; cdr3_aa: CASSYDGYNEQFF; cdr3_nt: TGTGCCAGCAGTTACGACGGTTACAATGAGCAGTTCTTC
clone_size: many; v_call: TRBV4-3; d_call: .; j_call: TRBJ1-1; cdr3_aa: CASSQRGVRNTEAFF; cdr3_nt: TGCGCCAGCAGCCAAAGAGGGGTTCGGAACACTGAAGCTTTCTTT
clone_size: many; v_call: TRBV20-1; d_call: TRBD2; j_call: TRBJ2-1; cdr3_aa: CSAWSGRSYNEQFF; cdr3_nt: TGCAGTGCATGGAGCGGGAGATCCTACAATGAGCAGTTCTTC
clone_size: .; v_call: TRBV9; d_call: .; j_call: TRBJ2-1; cdr3_aa: CASSGGNPEQFF; cdr3_nt: TGTGCCAGCAGCGGGGGTAACCCTGAGCAGTTCTTC
clone_size: few; v_call: TRBV24-1; d_call: TRBD2; j_call: TRBJ2-1; cdr3_aa: CATSDSGLLAGGPSHEQFF; cdr3_nt: TGTGCCACCAGTGACTCCGGACTTCTAGCGGGAGGGCCAAGTCATGAGCAGTTCTTC
clone_size: many; v_call: TRBV12-5; d_call: TRBD1; j_call: TRBJ2-5; cdr3_aa: CASGNRQGSTETQYF; cdr3_nt: TGTGCTAGTGGAAATAGACAGGGGAGTACAGAGACCCAGTACTTC
clone_size: many; v_call: TRBV20-1; d_call: TRBD1; j_call: TRBJ2-3; cdr3_aa: CSAKRGQGSEDTQYF; cdr3_nt: TGCAGTGCTAAACGAGGACAGGGGTCCGAAGATACGCAGTATTTT
clone_size: many; v_call: TRBV5-1; d_call: TRBD1; j_call: TRBJ2-1; cdr3_aa: CASSWGQGNYNEQFF; cdr3_nt: TGCGCCAGCAGCTGGGGACAGGGGAATTACAATGAGCAGTTCTTC
clone_size: many; v_call: TRBV12-3/TRBV12-4; d_call: .; j_call: TRBJ2-1; cdr3_aa: CASSYSEIGNEQFF; cdr3_nt: TGTGCCAGCAGTTATAGTGAAATAGGCAATGAGCAGTTCTTC
clone_size: many; v_call: TRBV4-2; d_call: TRBD1; j_call: TRBJ2-7; cdr3_aa: CASSPLDREDYEQYF; cdr3_nt: TGTGCCAGCAGCCCCTTGGACAGGGAAGACTACGAGCAGTACTTC
clone_size: many; v_call: TRBV6-1; d_call: TRBD1; j_call: TRBJ2-4; cdr3_aa: CASREGGIAKNIQYF; cdr3_nt: TGTGCCAGCAGAGAAGGGGGCATAGCCAAAAACATTCAGTACTTC
clone_size: few; v_call: TRBV3-1; d_call: .; j_call: TRBJ2-3; cdr3_aa: CASSQDWLGGTDTQYF; cdr3_nt: TGTGCCAGCAGCCAAGATTGGCTGGGTGGAACAGATACGCAGTATTTT
clone_size: many; v_call: TRBV15; d_call: TRBD2; j_call: TRBJ2-1; cdr3_aa: CATSRVYPSSGRTFGYNEQFF; cdr3_nt: TGTGCCACCAGCAGAGTGTACCCTTCTAGCGGGAGGACGTTCGGCTACAATGAGCAGTTCTTC
clone_size: .; v_call: TRBV7-2; d_call: TRBD1; j_call: TRBJ2-7; cdr3_aa: CASSSLRDSTYEQYF; cdr3_nt: TGTGCCAGCAGCTCACTCCGGGACAGCACCTACGAGCAGTACTTC
clone_size: many; v_call: TRBV19; d_call: .; j_call: TRBJ1-2; cdr3_aa: CASTQGRVYGYTF; cdr3_nt: TGTGCCAGTACTCAGGGCAGGGTTTATGGCTACACCTTC